This T cell receptor beta chain was recovered during a study of blood T cells in healthy people across ages. PCR was performed a second time for roughly 7 to 11 cycles using a sample-barcoded 5' primer and a J-beta primer mix. MiXCR, run by TCRdb on the 5' RACE reads, gives a single entry per CDR3 protein. The profile shows nearly 800,000 distinct CDR3 sequences, around 25% of them singletons. Germline V gene sequence: CDR1 MDHEN, CDR2 SYDVKM. Unmatched junction bases numbered 10, after V lost 5 bases and J lost 8 bases. CDR3 length: 15 amino acids. This sample was also put to use in a study of T cells of mothers and their children.

This rearrangement joins TRBV28 to TRBJ1-4, with 8 bases fitting TRBD1. Sequenced input: blood. The clonotype comes from a boy between 5 and 17 years old in good health. The CDR3 here is CASSGPQGAGEKLFF. The CDR3 DNA reads as TGTGCCAGCAGTGGTCCCCAGGGGGCTGGAGAAAAACTGTTTTTT.